This T cell receptor beta chain was profiled in a study of human T cells and chemical hapten exposure. Study-level background: Patients had diphenylcyclopropenone applied to the scalp weekly throughout the roughly 25-week study. Minor pooled library volume differences mainly drove per-sample TCR yield variation.

With 0 bases clipped from V and 10 bases from J, the junction kept 12 bases outside the gene matches. This CDR3 has 16 amino acids. Germline V gives CDR1 LNHDA, CDR2 SQIVND (reference sequence). Individual cDNA molecules each carried unique molecular identifiers attached by the library. TCRdb called the RACE reads again in MiXCR, with one record for every CDR3 protein. In the table there are over 100,000 distinct CDR3 sequences, less than 10% of which are singletons. The time point here: patch test 2, 6 weeks after DPC sensitization. Treatment meaning: therapeutic diphenylcyclopropenone sensitization with weekly scalp DPC.

The sequencing used whole blood, collected in connection with sensitization to the hapten diphenylcyclopropenone (DPC). The receptor was derived from a woman aged 40 to 49 with alopecia areata. Some clones in this sample may be carry-over from other donors' samples. This chain uses TRBV19 with TRBJ2-1; 7 bases map to TRBD1. The CDR3 reads CASSIEGTVGVGEQFF. CDR3 DNA sequence: TGTGCCAGTAGTATAGAGGGGACAGTGGGGGTAGGGGAGCAGTTCTTC.